The source of this T cell receptor (beta chain) is a study of T cells in Graves' hyperthyroidism and ophthalmopathy. Regarding the study as a whole: Clonotypes that were expanded in thyroid above 0.001 mostly appeared in blood too.

About this clonotype itself: Its antigen is not identified.

V shed 1 base and J 1 base; nucleotides not matched to a gene: 4. CDR1 and CDR2 (germline): GTSNPN, SVGIG (reference sequence). This CDR3 has 15 residues. Based on clinical symptoms, serum thyroxine and TRAb, thyroid ultrasound and orbital computed tomography, diagnoses were reached. RNA transcripts were the template for amplifying TCR beta CDR3 regions. HTBI primers were used for first-round RT-PCR of the TCR CDR3. In TCRdb, the multiplex PCR reads were re-called with MiXCR into one record per CDR3 protein. The table includes 340,000 or so distinct CDR3 sequences, 15% to 20% detected once. The receptor was derived from a woman aged 45-65 years with Graves' hyperthyroidism. Sequencing was carried out using blood. This chain uses TRBV30 with TRBJ2-3; TRBD1 matches 8 bases. CDR3 in DNA: TGTGCCTGGAGTGGGACAGGGCTTCGCACAGATACGCAGTATTTT. This codes for CAWSGTGLRTDTQYF.